This TCR beta chain derives from a study of long-term antiretroviral therapy in people with HIV. The study's findings and limits: Pre-ART clonal expansions dominated every time point's repertoire. Repertoires with HIV possessed tighter CDR3 length spans than those of controls.

Cryopreserved PBMC numbered about 1-10 million per sample before DNA extraction. Version v3.0 of the immunoSEQ assay was performed at survey level. Some clones are missing from TCRdb's copy, which holds only in-frame ones; the method was immunoSEQ multiplex PCR. The sample includes 25,000 to 30,000 clones, 75% to 85% seen only once; the top ten take 14%. Germline CDR1 is SNHLY and CDR2 is FYNNEI. The CDR3 loop spans 19 amino acids. The trim removed 3 bases at V and 5 bases at J, leaving 17 bases unmatched. As to this clone: Its antigen is undetermined.

The V gene is TRBV2, the J gene TRBJ2-2; 8 nucleotides agree with TRBD1. Sequenced here: unsorted PBMCs, sampled 2.9 years after starting antiretroviral therapy. The clonotype comes from a man aged 45-65 years with HIV. The chain's CDR3 is CASSEAPGQGRSRTGELFF. CDR3 coding DNA: TGTGCCAGCAGTGAGGCCCCCGGACAGGGAAGAAGTCGAACCGGGGAGCTGTTTTTT.